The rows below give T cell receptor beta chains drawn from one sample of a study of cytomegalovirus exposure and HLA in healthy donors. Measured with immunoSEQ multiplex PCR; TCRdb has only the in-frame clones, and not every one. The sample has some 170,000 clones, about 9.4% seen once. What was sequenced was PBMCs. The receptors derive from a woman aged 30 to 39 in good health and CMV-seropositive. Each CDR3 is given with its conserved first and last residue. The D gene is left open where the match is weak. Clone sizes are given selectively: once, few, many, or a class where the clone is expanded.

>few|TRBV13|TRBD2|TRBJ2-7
CASSLGLAGEFYGEQYF
TGTGCCAGCAGCCTAGGACTAGCGGGAGAGTTTTATGGTGAGCAGTACTTC
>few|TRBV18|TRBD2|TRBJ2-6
CASSPFRGVSGANVLTF
TGTGCCAGCTCACCATTCCGGGGGGTCTCTGGGGCCAACGTCCTGACTTTC
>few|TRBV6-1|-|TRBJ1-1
CASSEQSQGMPEAFF
TGTGCCAGCAGTGAACAGTCCCAGGGGATGCCTGAAGCTTTCTTT
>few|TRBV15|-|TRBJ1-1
CATSRDAPDTEAFF
TGTGCCACCAGCAGAGATGCCCCGGACACTGAAGCTTTCTTT
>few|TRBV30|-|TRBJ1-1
CAWGEGWVATEAFF
TGTGCCTGGGGGGAGGGGTGGGTAGCAACTGAAGCTTTCTTT
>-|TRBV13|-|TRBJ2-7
CASSLGAGYEQYF
TGTGCCAGCAGCTTAGGGGCCGGGTACGAGCAGTACTTC
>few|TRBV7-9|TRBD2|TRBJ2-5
CASSLEAGRAGGPRETQYF
TGTGCCAGCAGCTTAGAAGCTGGGAGGGCGGGAGGGCCGCGAGAGACCCAGTACTTC
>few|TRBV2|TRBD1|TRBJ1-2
CASSPTGVVYGYTF
TGTGCCAGCAGTCCGACAGGGGTGGTCTATGGCTACACCTTC
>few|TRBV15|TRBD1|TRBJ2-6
CATSRDRQGPLSGANVLTF
TGTGCCACCAGCAGAGACCGACAGGGCCCACTTTCTGGGGCCAACGTCCTGACTTTC
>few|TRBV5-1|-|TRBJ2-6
CASSLSLSGANVLTF
TGCGCCAGCAGCCTATCCCTCTCTGGGGCCAACGTCCTGACTTTC
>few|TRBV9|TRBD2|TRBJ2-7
CASSVDTGTSGTYEQYF
TGTGCCAGCAGCGTAGATACCGGGACTAGCGGCACCTACGAGCAGTACTTC
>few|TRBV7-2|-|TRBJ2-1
CASSSQTFYNEQFF
TGTGCCAGCAGCTCCCAGACATTCTACAATGAGCAGTTCTTC
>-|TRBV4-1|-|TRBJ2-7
CASSHQLGQNYEQYF
TGCGCCAGCAGCCATCAACTCGGACAGAACTACGAGCAGTACTTC
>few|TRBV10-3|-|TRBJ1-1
CAISDNPYTGDTEAFF
TGTGCCATCAGTGATAATCCTTATACAGGAGACACTGAAGCTTTCTTT
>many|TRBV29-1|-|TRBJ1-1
CSVERQNTEAFF
TGCAGCGTTGAAAGACAGAACACTGAAGCTTTCTTT
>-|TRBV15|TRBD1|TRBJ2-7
CATSMTGAHEQYF
TGTGCCACCTCGATGACAGGGGCCCACGAGCAGTACTTC
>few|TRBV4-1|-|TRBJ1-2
CASSQDRNYGYTF
TGCGCCAGCAGCCAAGACAGAAACTATGGCTACACCTTC